This T cell receptor (beta chain) was recorded in a study of T cells in Graves' hyperthyroidism and ophthalmopathy. This clonotype showed up many times. RNA transcripts provided the source from which TCR beta CDR3 regions were amplified. The HTBI primer set drove a first-round RT-PCR of the TCR CDR3. Each CDR3 protein is one row after TCRdb ran MiXCR on the multiplex PCR reads. The sample includes roughly 300,000 distinct CDR3 sequences, roughly a fifth of them seen just once. CDR3 length equals 15 residues. V lost 5 bases and J lost 3; bases outside the gene matches: 7. CDR1 SGHVS and CDR2 FQNEAQ come from the germline V gene.

The sequenced sample consisted of blood. The clonotype originates from a woman aged 45-60 years with Graves' hyperthyroidism. The chain combines TRBV7-8 with TRBJ2-1; 7 bases are a match to TRBD1. This CDR3 reads CASSQEGQVYNEQFF. The CDR3 DNA reads TGTGCCAGCAGCCAAGAAGGACAGGTCTACAATGAGCAGTTCTTC.